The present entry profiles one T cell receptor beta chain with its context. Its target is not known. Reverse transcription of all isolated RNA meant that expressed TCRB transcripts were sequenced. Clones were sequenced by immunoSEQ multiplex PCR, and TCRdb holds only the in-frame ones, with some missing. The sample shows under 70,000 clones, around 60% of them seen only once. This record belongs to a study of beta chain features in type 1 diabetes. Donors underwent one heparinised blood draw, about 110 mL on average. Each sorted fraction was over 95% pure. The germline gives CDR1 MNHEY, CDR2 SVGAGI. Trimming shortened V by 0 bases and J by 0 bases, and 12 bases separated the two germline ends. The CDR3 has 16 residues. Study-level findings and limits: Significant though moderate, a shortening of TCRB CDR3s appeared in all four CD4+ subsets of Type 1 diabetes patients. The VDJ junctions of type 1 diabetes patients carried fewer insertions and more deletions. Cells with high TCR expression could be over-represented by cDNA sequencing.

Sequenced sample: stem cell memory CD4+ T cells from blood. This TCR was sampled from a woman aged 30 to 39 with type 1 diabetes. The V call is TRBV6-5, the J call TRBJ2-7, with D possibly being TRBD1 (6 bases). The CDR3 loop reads CASSYSSGHPSYEQYF. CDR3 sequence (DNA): TGTGCCAGCAGTTACTCCTCGGGACACCCCTCCTACGAGCAGTACTTC.